This T cell receptor beta chain was captured by sequencing in a study of technical replicates of blood from a few donors. The CDR3 totals 15 residues. With V trimmed by 5 bases and J by 3 bases, 7 bases remained unmatched. Germline V gene sequence: CDR1 SGHDT, CDR2 YYEEEE. The method was immunoSEQ multiplex PCR; TCRdb's version includes in-frame clones alone and lacks a portion of them. Among 75,000 to 100,000 clones listed, roughly 94% were seen once. The chain uses TRBV5-6 and TRBJ2-1; TRBD2 agrees at 8 bases. This clonotype was sampled from a human donor in good health. Sequencing was performed on T cells isolated from PBMCs. The CDR3 loop reads CASSPRLAIYNEQFF. The CDR3 nucleotides read TGTGCCAGCAGTCCCCGACTAGCGATCTACAATGAGCAGTTCTTC. The full variable domain, completed using reference TRBV5-6 and TRBJ2-1, is DAGVTQSPTHLIKTRGQQVTLRCSPKSGHDTVSWYQQALGQGPQFIFQYYEEEERQRGNFPDRFSGHQFPNYSSELNVNALLLGDSALYLCASSPRLAIYNEQFFGPGTRLTVL.